This T cell receptor beta chain emerged from a study of shared clonotypes between healthy human individuals. Study-wide results and caveats: Deeper or shallower sequencing was expected to change how clonotypes are shared among donors. Some naive CD4 clonotypes, about 5.5%, turned up in common across several donors.

Comment on this clone: Its antigen is unknown.

The protocol was immunoSEQ multiplex PCR, while the TCRdb copy is restricted to in-frame clones and leaves out a portion. The profile shows 2 million to 2.5 million clones, just over 90% of them singletons. Within Nashville, Tennessee resided all donors, each a Caucasian adult. V dropped 3 bases and J dropped 5; count of bases not matched to a gene: 5. This CDR3 has 14 amino acids. Germline CDR1 SGHRS, CDR2 YFSETQ. The sequence was obtained from a man aged 18 to 29 in good health. Some clones in this sample may be carry-over from other donors' samples. The sequenced material came from naive CD4+ T cells from PBMCs. This sample's subset: CD45RA+ positively selected. This chain connects TRBV5-1 to TRBJ2-7; 10 bases fit TRBD1. This CDR3 is CASSSRQGADEQYF. DNA for the CDR3: TGCGCCAGCAGCTCACGACAGGGGGCCGACGAGCAGTACTTC.